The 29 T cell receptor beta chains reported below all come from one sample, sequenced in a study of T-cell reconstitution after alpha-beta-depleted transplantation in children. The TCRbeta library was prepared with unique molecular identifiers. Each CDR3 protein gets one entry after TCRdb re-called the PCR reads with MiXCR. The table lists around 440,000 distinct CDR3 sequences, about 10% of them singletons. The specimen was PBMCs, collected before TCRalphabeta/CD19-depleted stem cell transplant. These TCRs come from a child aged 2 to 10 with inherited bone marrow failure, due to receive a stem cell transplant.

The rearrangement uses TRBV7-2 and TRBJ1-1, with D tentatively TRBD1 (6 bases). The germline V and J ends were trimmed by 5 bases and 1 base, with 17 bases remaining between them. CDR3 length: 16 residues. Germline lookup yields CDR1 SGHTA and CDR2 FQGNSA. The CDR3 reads CASSTGMGQKNTEAFF. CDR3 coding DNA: TGTGCCAGCAGCACGGGCATGGGACAAAAGAACACTGAAGCTTTCTTT.

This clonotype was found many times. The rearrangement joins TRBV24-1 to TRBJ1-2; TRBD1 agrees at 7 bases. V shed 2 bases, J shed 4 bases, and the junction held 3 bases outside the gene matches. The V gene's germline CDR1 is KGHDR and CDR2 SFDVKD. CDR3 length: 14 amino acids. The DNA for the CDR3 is TGTGCCACCAGTGATTCTGGACAGGCCTATGGCTACACCTTC. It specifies CATSDSGQAYGYTF.

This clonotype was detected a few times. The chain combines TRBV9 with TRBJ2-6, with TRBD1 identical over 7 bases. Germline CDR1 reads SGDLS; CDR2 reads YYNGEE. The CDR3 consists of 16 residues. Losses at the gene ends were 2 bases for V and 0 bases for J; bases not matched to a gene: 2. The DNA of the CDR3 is TGTGCCAGCAGCGTGGACAGGAGCTCTGGGGCCAACGTCCTGACTTTC. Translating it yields CASSVDRSSGANVLTF. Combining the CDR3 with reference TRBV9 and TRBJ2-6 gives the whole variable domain DSGVTQTPKHLITATGQRVTLRCSPRSGDLSVYWYQQSLDQGLQFLIQYYNGEERAKGNILERFSAQQFPDLHSELNLSSLELGDSALYFCASSVDRSSGANVLTFGAGSRLTVL.

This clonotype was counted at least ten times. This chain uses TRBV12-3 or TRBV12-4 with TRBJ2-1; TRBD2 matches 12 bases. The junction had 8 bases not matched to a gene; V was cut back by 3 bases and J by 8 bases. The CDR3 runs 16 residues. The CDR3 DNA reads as TGTGCCAGCAGTTTGTTTCTAGCGGGAGGGACGGATGAGCAGTTCTTC. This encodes CASSLFLAGGTDEQFF.

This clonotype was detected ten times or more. Here the CDR3 DNA reads TGTGCCAGCAGCTTAAGAACTAGCGGGACACCGCCCTACGAGCAGTACTTC. The encoded protein is CASSLRTSGTPPYEQYF. The chain uses TRBV7-2 and TRBJ2-7; 10 nucleotides align to TRBD2. The V gene's germline CDR1 is SGHTA and CDR2 FQGNSA. J lost 2 bases, V lost 2 bases, and 9 bases had no gene match. The CDR3 is made up of 17 amino acids.

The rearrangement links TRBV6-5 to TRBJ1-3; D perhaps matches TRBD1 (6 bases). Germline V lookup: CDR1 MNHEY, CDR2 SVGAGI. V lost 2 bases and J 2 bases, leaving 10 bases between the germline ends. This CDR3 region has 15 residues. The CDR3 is CASSYGGRPGNTIYF. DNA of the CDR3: TGTGCCAGCAGTTACGGGGGCCGACCTGGAAACACCATATATTTT.

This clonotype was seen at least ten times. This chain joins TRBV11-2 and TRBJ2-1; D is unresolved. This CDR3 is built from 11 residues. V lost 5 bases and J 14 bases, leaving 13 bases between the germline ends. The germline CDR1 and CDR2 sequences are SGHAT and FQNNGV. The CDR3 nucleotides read TGTGCCAGCAGCCGCAGTCGGGTTGAGTTCTTC. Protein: CASSRSRVEFF.

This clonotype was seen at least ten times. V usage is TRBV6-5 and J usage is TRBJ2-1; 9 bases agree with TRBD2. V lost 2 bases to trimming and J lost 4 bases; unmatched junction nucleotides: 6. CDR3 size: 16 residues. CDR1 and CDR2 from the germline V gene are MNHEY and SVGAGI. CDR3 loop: CASSYGTSSGYNEQFF. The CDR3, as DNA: TGTGCCAGCAGTTACGGGACTAGCTCGGGGTACAATGAGCAGTTCTTC.

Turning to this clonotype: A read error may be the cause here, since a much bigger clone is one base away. The CDR3 sequence: CASSLDRLATYNDQFF. In nucleotides, the CDR3 is TGTGCCAGCAGCTTAGATAGACTAGCGACATACAATGACCAGTTCTTC. This sequence joins TRBV7-2 and TRBJ2-1, with 8 nucleotides matching TRBD2. The germline CDR1 and CDR2 sequences are SGHTA and FQGNSA. The CDR3 contains 16 residues.

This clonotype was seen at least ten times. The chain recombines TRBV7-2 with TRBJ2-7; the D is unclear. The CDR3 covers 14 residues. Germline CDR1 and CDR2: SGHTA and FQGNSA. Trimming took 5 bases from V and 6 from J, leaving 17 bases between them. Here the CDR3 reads CASSPTATRTEQYF. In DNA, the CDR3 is TGTGCCAGCAGCCCTACGGCTACAAGAACCGAGCAGTACTTC. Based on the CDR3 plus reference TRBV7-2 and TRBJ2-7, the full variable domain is GAGVSQSPSNKVTEKGKDVELRCDPISGHTALYWYRQSLGQGLEFLIYFQGNSAPDKSGLPSDRFSAERTGGSVSTLTIQRTQQEDSAVYLCASSPTATRTEQYFGPGTRLTVT.

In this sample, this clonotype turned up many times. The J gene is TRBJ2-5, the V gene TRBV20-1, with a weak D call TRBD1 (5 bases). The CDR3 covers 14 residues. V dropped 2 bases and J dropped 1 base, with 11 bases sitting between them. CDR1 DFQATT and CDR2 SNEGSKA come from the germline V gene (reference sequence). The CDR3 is CSARLYRPQETQYF. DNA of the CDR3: TGCAGTGCTAGATTGTACAGGCCCCAAGAGACCCAGTACTTC.

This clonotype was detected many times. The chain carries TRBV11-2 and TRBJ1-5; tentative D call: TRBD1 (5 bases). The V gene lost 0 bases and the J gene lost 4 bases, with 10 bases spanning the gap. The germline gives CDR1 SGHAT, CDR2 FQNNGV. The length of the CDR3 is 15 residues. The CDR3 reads CASSLDRGRNQPQHF. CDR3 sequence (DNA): TGTGCCAGCAGCTTAGATCGGGGGAGAAATCAGCCCCAGCATTTT.

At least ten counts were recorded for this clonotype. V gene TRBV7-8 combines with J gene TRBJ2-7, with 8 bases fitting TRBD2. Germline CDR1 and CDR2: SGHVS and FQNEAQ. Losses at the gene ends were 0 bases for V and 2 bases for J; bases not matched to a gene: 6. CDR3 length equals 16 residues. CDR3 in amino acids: CASSLAYREGPYEQYF. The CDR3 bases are TGTGCCAGCAGCTTAGCTTACCGGGAGGGCCCCTACGAGCAGTACTTC.

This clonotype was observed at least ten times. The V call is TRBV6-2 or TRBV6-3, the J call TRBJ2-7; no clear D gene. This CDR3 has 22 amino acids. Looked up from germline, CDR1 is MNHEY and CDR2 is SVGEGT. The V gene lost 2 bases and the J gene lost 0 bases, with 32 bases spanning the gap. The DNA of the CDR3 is TGTGCCAGCAGTTACCCTTTAGGTGGCAAGCGCCAAGGCAAATCCAACTCCTACGAGCAGTACTTC. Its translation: CASSYPLGGKRQGKSNSYEQYF.

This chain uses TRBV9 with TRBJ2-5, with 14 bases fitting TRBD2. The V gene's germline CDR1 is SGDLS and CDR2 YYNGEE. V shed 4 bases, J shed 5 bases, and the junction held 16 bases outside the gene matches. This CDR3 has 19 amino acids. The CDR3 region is CASSPRSGTSGSERETQYF. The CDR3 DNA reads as TGTGCCAGCAGCCCACGATCCGGGACTAGCGGGAGTGAGAGGGAGACCCAGTACTTC.

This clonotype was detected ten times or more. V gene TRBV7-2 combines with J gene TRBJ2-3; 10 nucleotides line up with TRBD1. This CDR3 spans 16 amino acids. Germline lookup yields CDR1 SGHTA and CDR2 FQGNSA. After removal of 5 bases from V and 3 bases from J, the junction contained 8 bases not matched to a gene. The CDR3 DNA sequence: TGTGCCAGCAGCACAGGGACAGGGGCGATTACAGATACGCAGTATTTT. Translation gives CASSTGTGAITDTQYF.

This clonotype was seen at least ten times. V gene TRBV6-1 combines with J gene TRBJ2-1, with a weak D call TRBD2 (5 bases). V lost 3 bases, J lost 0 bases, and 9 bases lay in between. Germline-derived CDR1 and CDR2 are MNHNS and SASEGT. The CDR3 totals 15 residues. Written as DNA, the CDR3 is TGTGCCAGCAGTGAGTCCACTAGCTCCTACAATGAGCAGTTCTTC. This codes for CASSESTSSYNEQFF.

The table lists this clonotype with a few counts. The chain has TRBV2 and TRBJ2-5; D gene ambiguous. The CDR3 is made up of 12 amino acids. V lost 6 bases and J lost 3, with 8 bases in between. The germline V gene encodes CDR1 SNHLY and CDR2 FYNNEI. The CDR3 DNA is TGTGCCAGCAGCGTAGTCAAAGAGACCCAGTACTTC. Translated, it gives CASSVVKETQYF.

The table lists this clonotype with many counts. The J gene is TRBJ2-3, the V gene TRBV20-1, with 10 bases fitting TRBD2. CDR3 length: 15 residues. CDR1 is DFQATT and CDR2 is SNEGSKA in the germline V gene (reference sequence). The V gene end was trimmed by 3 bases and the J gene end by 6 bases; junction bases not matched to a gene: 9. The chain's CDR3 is CSARILAGVDDTQYF. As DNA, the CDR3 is TGCAGTGCTAGGATTCTAGCGGGAGTGGATGATACGCAGTATTTT.

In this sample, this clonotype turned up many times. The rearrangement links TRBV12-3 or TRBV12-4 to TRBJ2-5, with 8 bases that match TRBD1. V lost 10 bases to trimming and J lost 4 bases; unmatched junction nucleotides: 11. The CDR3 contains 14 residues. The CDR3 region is CATQEAGGAETQYF. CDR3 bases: TGTGCCACCCAAGAGGCAGGGGGCGCAGAGACCCAGTACTTC.

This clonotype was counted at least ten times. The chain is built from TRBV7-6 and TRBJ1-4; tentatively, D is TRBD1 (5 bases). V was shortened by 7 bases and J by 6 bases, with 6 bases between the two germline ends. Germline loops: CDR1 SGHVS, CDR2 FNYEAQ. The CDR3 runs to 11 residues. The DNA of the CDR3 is TGTGCCAGCAAAGGGGATGAAAAACTGTTTTTT. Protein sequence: CASKGDEKLFF.

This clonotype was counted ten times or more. This CDR3 reads CASSQVGLAGETQYF. The CDR3 DNA is TGCGCCAGCAGCCAAGTCGGCCTAGCGGGAGAGACCCAGTACTTC. This chain connects TRBV4-3 to TRBJ2-5; 8 positions agree with TRBD2. The V gene's germline CDR1 is LGHNA and CDR2 YSLEER. CDR3 length: 15 amino acids. Trimming at V came to 1 base and at J to 4 bases, leaving 5 bases not matched to a gene.

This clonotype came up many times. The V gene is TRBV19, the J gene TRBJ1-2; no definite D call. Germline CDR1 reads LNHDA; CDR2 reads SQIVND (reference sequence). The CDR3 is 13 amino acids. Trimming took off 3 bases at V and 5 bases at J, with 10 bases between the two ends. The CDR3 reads CASSIEGRYGYTF. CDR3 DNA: TGTGCCAGTAGTATTGAGGGTCGATATGGCTACACCTTC. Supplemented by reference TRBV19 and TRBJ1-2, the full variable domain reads DGGITQSPKYLFRKEGQNVTLSCEQNLNHDAMYWYRQDPGQGLRLIYYSQIVNDFQKGDIAEGYSVSREKKESFPLTVTSAQKNPTAFYLCASSIEGRYGYTFGSGTRLTVV.

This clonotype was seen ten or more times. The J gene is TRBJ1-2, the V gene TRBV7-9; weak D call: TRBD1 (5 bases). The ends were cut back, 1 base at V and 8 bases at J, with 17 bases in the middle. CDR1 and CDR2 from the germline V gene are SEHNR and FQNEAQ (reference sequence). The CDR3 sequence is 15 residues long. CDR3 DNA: TGTGCCAGCAGCTTAGAGGGGAGAAGTACAGAAGGCTACACCTTC. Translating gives CASSLEGRSTEGYTF.

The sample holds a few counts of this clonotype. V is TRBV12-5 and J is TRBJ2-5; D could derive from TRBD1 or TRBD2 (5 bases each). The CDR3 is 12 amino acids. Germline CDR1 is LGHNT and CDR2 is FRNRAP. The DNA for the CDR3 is TGTGCCTCGGGTGGGGGATGGGAGACCCAGTACTTC. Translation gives CASGGGWETQYF. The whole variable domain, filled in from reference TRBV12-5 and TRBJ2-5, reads DARVTQTPRHKVTEMGQEVTMRCQPILGHNTVFWYRQTMMQGLELLAYFRNRAPLDDSGMPKDRFSAEMPDATLATLKIQPSEPRDSAVYFCASGGGWETQYFGPGTRLLVL.

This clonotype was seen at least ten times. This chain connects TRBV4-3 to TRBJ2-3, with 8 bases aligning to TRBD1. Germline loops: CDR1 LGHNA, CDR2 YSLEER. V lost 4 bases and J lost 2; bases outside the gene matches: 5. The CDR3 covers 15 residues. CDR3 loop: CASSPGGGSTDTQYF. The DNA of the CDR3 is TGCGCCAGCAGCCCAGGGGGCGGGTCCACAGATACGCAGTATTTT.

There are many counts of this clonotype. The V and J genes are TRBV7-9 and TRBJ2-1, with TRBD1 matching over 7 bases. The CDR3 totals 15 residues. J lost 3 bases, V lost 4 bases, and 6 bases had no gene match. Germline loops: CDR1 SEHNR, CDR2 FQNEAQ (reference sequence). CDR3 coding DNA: TGTGCCAGCAGCTCATCCGGGACAGTCTACAATGAGCAGTTCTTC. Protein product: CASSSSGTVYNEQFF. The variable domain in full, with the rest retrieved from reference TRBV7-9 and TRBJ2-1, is DTGVSQNPRHKITKRGQNVTFRCDPISEHNRLYWYRQTLGQGPEFLTYFQNEAQLEKSRLLSDRFSAERPKGSFSTLEIQRTEQGDSAMYLCASSSSGTVYNEQFFGPGTRLTVL.

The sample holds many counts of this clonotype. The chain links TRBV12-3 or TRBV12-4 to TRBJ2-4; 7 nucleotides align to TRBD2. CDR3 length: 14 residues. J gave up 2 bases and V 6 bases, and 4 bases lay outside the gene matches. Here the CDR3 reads CASSVGRPKNIQYF. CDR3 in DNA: TGTGCCAGCAGCGTCGGGAGGCCCAAAAACATTCAGTACTTC.

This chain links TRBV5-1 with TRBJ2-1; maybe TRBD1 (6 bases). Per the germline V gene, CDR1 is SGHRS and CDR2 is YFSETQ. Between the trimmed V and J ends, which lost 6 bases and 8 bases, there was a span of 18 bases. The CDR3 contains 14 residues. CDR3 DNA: TGCGCCAGCACCCAGACAGGTGCAGGTGATGAGCAGTTCTTC. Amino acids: CASTQTGAGDEQFF. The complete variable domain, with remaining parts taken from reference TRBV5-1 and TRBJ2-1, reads KAGVTQTPRYLIKTRGQQVTLSCSPISGHRSVSWYQQTPGQGLQFLFEYFSETQRNKGNFPGRFSGRQFSNSRSEMNVSTLELGDSALYLCASTQTGAGDEQFFGPGTRLTVL.